The present TCR beta chain was sequenced within a study of graft-versus-host responses after intestinal transplantation. Study overall: Recipients had transplants, and these were multivisceral, liver-intestinal, or isolated intestinal. The study, taken as a whole, reports: Recipient bone marrow held GvH clones, some seen earlier in ileum or blood. Early post-transplant HvG declines showed an association with peak circulating GvH clone levels.

This clone was seen more than once but under ten times. Responder cells labeled with CFSE (roughly 200,000) were co-plated with irradiated stimulator cells labeled with violet dye (roughly 200,000). Using immunoSEQ multiplex PCR, the repertoire was profiled, and TCRdb retains in-frame clones only, with some absent. The sample lists about 7,400 clones; 30% to 35% were seen once. The CDR3 sequence is 13 residues long. Germline CDR1 reads SGHAT; CDR2 reads FQNNGV. Trimming took 3 bases from V and 3 from J, leaving 8 bases between them. This TCR was recovered from a human patient who was an organ donor for intestinal transplantation. The chain couples TRBV11-2 to TRBJ1-1; possibly TRBD1 for D (5 bases). The sequences come from alloreactive CD8+ T cells from a mixed lymphocyte reaction culture, collected before transplantation. Noted subset: CFSE-low proliferating T cells sorted from approximately six-day pre-transplant mixed lymphocyte reaction (GvH or HvG direction). In nucleotides, the CDR3 is TGTGCCAGCAGCTTCAGGGTACACACTGAAGCTTTCTTT. This sequence encodes CASSFRVHTEAFF.